Listed below are T cell receptor beta chains from one sample, sequenced in a study of T-cell reconstitution after alpha-beta-depleted transplantation in children. TCRdb re-analysed the PCR reads in MiXCR, keeping a single row per CDR3 protein. This table holds fewer than 550,000 distinct CDR3 sequences, under 20% found once. This specimen was PBMCs, mostly from graft donor cells, taken 360 days after TCRalphabeta/CD19-depleted stem cell transplant. These receptor sequences come from a boy younger than two who had a stem cell transplant for Wiskott-Aldrich syndrome, so the T cells may come from the graft donor. Both conserved end residues are part of each CDR3. A D gene is named only where the DNA matches it firmly. Only some rows state a clone size, as once, few, many or a class for expanded clones.

j_call	clone_size	v_call	d_call	cdr3_aa	cdr3_nt
TRBJ2-5	few	TRBV2	NA	CASSDLGLQETQYF	TGTGCCAGCAGTGACCTGGGGTTGCAAGAGACCCAGTACTTC
TRBJ1-3	few	TRBV6-2/TRBV6-3	TRBD1	CASSYATLISGTGGSGNTIYF	TGTGCCAGCAGTTACGCCACTCTTATATCCGGGACAGGAGGCTCTGGAAACACCATATATTTT
TRBJ2-5	few	TRBV20-1	TRBD2	CSAGSGRDQETQYF	TGCAGTGCTGGAAGCGGGAGGGACCAAGAGACCCAGTACTTC
TRBJ2-3	NA	TRBV27	NA	CASSFVAPGARGDTQYF	TGTGCCAGCAGTTTCGTGGCCCCGGGGGCCCGCGGAGATACGCAGTATTTT
TRBJ2-7	few	TRBV7-6	NA	CASSLEGGGYEQYF	TGTGCCAGCAGCTTAGAGGGTGGGGGCTACGAGCAGTACTTC
TRBJ2-2	few	TRBV20-1	NA	CSASRGRANTGELFF	TGCAGTGCTAGTCGTGGGAGAGCGAACACCGGGGAGCTGTTTTTT
TRBJ2-4	NA	TRBV5-1	TRBD2	CASSPSGLAAHKNIQYF	TGCGCCAGCAGCCCCTCGGGACTAGCGGCCCACAAAAACATTCAGTACTTC
TRBJ2-1	NA	TRBV15	TRBD1	CATSRDQGAGEQFF	TGTGCCACCAGCAGAGATCAGGGGGCTGGTGAGCAGTTCTTC
TRBJ2-5	few	TRBV5-1	NA	CASSITGNQETQYF	TGCGCCAGCAGCATTACAGGGAACCAAGAGACCCAGTACTTC
TRBJ2-1	few	TRBV4-3	TRBD2	CASSQDWFRLAGVGYNEQFF	TGCGCCAGCAGCCAAGATTGGTTTAGACTAGCGGGAGTGGGATACAATGAGCAGTTCTTC
TRBJ2-3	few	TRBV18	TRBD1	CASSPRQGSADTQYF	TGTGCCAGCTCACCCCGACAGGGAAGCGCAGATACGCAGTATTTT
TRBJ2-1	few	TRBV29-1	NA	CSVEGWLEQFF	TGCAGCGTTGAAGGATGGTTGGAGCAGTTCTTC
TRBJ2-1	NA	TRBV7-2	TRBD2	CASSFGGRYLNEQFF	TGTGCCAGCAGCTTCGGCGGGAGGTATCTCAATGAGCAGTTCTTC
TRBJ2-5	many	TRBV14	NA	CASSLSALQETQYF	TGTGCCAGCAGCCTCAGCGCGCTACAAGAGACCCAGTACTTC
TRBJ2-1	NA	TRBV5-1	TRBD1	CASSRGQGAEFF	TGCGCCAGCAGCAGGGGACAGGGGGCAGAGTTCTTC
TRBJ2-5	few	TRBV6-5	NA	CASSYRQGQETQYF	TGTGCCAGCAGTTACAGGCAGGGTCAAGAGACCCAGTACTTC
TRBJ1-2	NA	TRBV6-2/TRBV6-3	NA	CASSYSGGGHTF	TGTGCCAGCAGTTACTCCGGGGGAGGCCACACCTTC
TRBJ2-1	NA	TRBV5-1	TRBD2	CASSYGTSGNNEQFF	TGCGCCAGCAGCTACGGGACTAGCGGGAACAATGAGCAGTTCTTC
TRBJ2-3	few	TRBV11-1	TRBD2	CASSLYRGRGGRGNTQYF	TGTGCCAGCAGCCTCTACCGGGGCCGGGGGGGCCGGGGAAATACGCAGTATTTT
TRBJ1-5	NA	TRBV12-3/TRBV12-4	NA	CASSFLTPSQPQHF	TGTGCCAGCAGTTTTCTGACACCATCGCAGCCCCAGCATTTT
TRBJ2-6	NA	TRBV5-1	TRBD1	CASRTGGSVSGANVLTF	TGCGCCAGTAGGACAGGGGGCTCTGTAAGTGGGGCCAACGTCCTGACTTTC
TRBJ2-7	NA	TRBV7-9	NA	CASSLAGNKRYEQYF	TGTGCCAGCAGCTTAGCTGGAAATAAGCGCTACGAGCAGTACTTC
TRBJ2-3	few	TRBV29-1	NA	CSVARDGSDTQYF	TGCAGCGTTGCCAGGGATGGGTCAGATACGCAGTATTTT
TRBJ2-1	NA	TRBV7-2	TRBD2	CASGGTSSYNEQFF	TGTGCCAGCGGGGGGACTAGCTCCTACAATGAGCAGTTCTTC
TRBJ2-1	few	TRBV5-1	NA	CASSLAVLANEQFF	TGCGCCAGCAGCTTGGCAGTCCTAGCCAATGAGCAGTTCTTC
TRBJ1-6	NA	TRBV10-2	NA	CASSEGGLSYNSPLHF	TGCGCCAGCAGTGAAGGGGGGCTCTCCTATAATTCACCCCTCCACTTT